This T cell receptor beta chain was retrieved from a study of T-cell reconstitution after alpha-beta-depleted transplantation in children. Molecular barcoding with unique molecular identifiers was used for the TCRbeta library. TCRdb reprocessed the PCR reads with MiXCR, giving one entry per CDR3 protein. Among over 150,000 distinct CDR3 sequences, roughly 6.5% were seen once, and the ten largest hold 4.5%. In regard to this clonotype: Its antigen is unidentified.

Between the trimmed V and J ends, which lost 3 bases and 1 base, there was a span of 12 bases. The CDR3 loop spans 15 amino acids. In germline, CDR1 is KGHSH, CDR2 LQKENI. Findings and caveats of the study: After transplant, at about two months, alpha-beta T cells were reportedly derived from several hundred expanded graft clones. From newly produced T cells came most of the T-cell counts and diversity one year after transplant. Surviving recipient cells, namely T cells and thymic progenitors, were the source of high day-60 TCRbeta diversity in some patients.

The sequence derives from a girl less than two years old with combined immunodeficiency, due to receive a stem cell transplant. Sequences were derived from PBMCs, sampled before TCRalphabeta/CD19-depleted stem cell transplant. The rearrangement uses TRBV18 and TRBJ2-5, with D perhaps matching TRBD1 or TRBD2 (5 bases each). In DNA form, the CDR3 reads TGTGCCAGCTCACCCCGGGACCCGTTCCAAGAGACCCAGTACTTC. This sequence encodes CASSPRDPFQETQYF.